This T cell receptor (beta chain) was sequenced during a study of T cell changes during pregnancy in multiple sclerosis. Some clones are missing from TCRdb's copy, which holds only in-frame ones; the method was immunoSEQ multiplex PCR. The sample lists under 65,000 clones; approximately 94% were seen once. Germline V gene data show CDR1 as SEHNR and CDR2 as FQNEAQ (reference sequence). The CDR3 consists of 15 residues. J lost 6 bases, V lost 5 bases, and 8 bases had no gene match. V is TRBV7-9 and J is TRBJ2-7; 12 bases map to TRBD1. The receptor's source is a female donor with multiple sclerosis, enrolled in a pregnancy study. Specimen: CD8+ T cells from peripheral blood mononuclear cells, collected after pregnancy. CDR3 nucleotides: TGTGCCAGCAGCATACCGGGACAGGGGGCGGGCGAGCAGTACTTC. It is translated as CASSIPGQGAGEQYF.